The source of this TCR beta chain is a study of CD8 T cells in ankylosing spondylitis (dated by TCRdb to 2016 to 2017). Background on the whole study: T cell receptor beta repertoires were profiled in healthy donors and ankylosing spondylitis patients so that disease-linked TCR variants could be found. The full study cohort comprised 25 ankylosing spondylitis patients and some 100 healthy donors. Samples of peripheral blood were taken, and for ankylosing spondylitis patients, synovial fluid was collected as well. Broader findings and caveats from the paper: The disease-linked clones were reported as significantly enriched in matched synovial fluid samples from ankylosing spondylitis patients. Some of the motif variants had been reported before in the synovial fluid and blood of reactive arthritis patients, a finding that suggests common disease-initiation mechanisms. In peripheral blood, the disease-linked clones were found at relatively low frequencies and had a CD8+ phenotype. A TCR beta motif made up of eight highly homologous amino acid variants appeared to be characteristic of blood from ankylosing spondylitis patients.

The instrument was an Illumina HiSeq 2500. TCR beta libraries were prepared by quantitative 5'-RACE with molecular barcodes. The study's own analysis went as follows. Disease-linked TCR variants were identified with a new computational method built on a probabilistic model of VDJ rearrangement. TCRdb reprocessed the public reads (quality trimming at Q25 with fastp, clone calling with MiXCR) and kept in-frame beta chains. For every CDR3 protein sequence, its rows merge into one entry that carries the most common genes and DNA. The V and J calls were not made by the authors but by TCRdb's processing. The sample data list 200,000 to 300,000 distinct CDR3 sequences, and under 12% of these were observed just once. 2.6% of the sample goes to the ten largest clones. As to this clonotype: Its antigen is still unknown. Base qualities were left out, and no much larger clone turns up one base away.

CDR1 and CDR2 are read off the germline V gene as MGHRA and YSYEKL. V is clipped by 1 base and J by 9 bases, and the sequence between their germline boundaries is 13 bases long. The CDR3 covers 14 residues, taking in both the cysteine and the phenylalanine. Only the CDR3 DNA stays, 42 bases, in frame from base 1. The sequence came from a male donor with ankylosing spondylitis or in good health (not recorded which). The sequenced material came from blood, either unsorted or a sorted T cell fraction (not recorded which). The chain is assembled from TRBV4-1 and TRBJ2-1, with a tentative D gene TRBD2 over 5 matching bases. The sequenced DNA is TGCGCCAGCAGCCAAGGGCCGGACCGGGGTGAGCAGTTCTTC. This translates into CASSQGPDRGEQFF.